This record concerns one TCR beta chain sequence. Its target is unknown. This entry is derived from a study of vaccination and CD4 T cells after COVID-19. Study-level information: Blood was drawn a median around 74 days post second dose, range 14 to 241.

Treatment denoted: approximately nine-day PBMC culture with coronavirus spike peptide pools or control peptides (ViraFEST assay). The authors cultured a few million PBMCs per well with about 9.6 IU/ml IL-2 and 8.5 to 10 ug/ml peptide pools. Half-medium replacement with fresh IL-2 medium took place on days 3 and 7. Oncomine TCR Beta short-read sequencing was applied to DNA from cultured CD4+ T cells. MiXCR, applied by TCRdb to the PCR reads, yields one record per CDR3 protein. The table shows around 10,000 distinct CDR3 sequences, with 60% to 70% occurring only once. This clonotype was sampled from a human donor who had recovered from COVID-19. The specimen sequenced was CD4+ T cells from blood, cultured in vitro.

The CDR3 bases are TGTGCCAGCAGTGTTGGCCTTTCGGGGGCCTTGTCCGATGGCTACACCTTC. Amino acid sequence: CASSVGLSGALSDGYTF. The chain employs TRBV2 and TRBJ1-2, with D perhaps matching TRBD1 (6 bases). Looked up from germline, CDR1 is SNHLY and CDR2 is FYNNEI. The CDR3 totals 17 residues. The V end was cut by 4 bases, the J end by 6 bases, with 24 bases between.